This T cell receptor (beta chain) was retrieved from a study of cytomegalovirus exposure and HLA in healthy donors. Remarks on this clone: The antigen remains unidentified.

The length of the CDR3 is 13 residues. Germline trimming cut 5 bases from V and 5 bases from J; bases unmatched to any gene: 6. From germline, CDR1 is SGHVS and CDR2 FQNEAQ. Study-wide findings and caveats: TCR beta sequences numbering some 17,000 were associated with HLA alleles at 0.05 false discovery rate in a later analysis. Follow-up analysis later connected one missense variant in DCLRE1C with trimming of TCR beta V- and J-genes. By a later analysis, the bulk of CMV-associated TCR beta chains appeared HLA-restricted.

The PCR used 60 Vbeta and 13 Jbeta primers. Assay: immunoSEQ multiplex PCR; the TCRdb copy retains only in-frame clones and omits some. In total, the table holds approximately 93,000 clones. The specimen sequenced was PBMCs. This clonotype was obtained from a woman aged 25-40 years in good health and CMV-seronegative. V is TRBV7-8 and J is TRBJ2-7; 7 positions match TRBD1. CDR3 nucleotides: TGTGCCAGCAGCGCCGACAGGGACGACGAGCAGTACTTC. Translating gives CASSADRDDEQYF.